This entry describes one T cell receptor (beta chain). This receptor's antigen is unknown. No per-base quality is available; no much larger clone lies one base away. The data originate from a study of beta chain features in type 1 diabetes (dated by TCRdb to 2016 to 2019). The study in broad terms: Mean age, gender distribution, total cell number and subset yield were not different between patients and healthy donors. A total of about 110,000,000 sorted cells were examined across all samples, and a strong correlation was observed between cell number per subset and RNA yield. The study compared the TCRB repertoires of sorted circulating CD4+ T cell subsets in recently diagnosed type 1 diabetes patients with those in matched healthy donors. Naive and central memory subsets were obtained from all 30 or so donors, but regulatory and stem cell-like memory subsets were isolated from only 8 patients and roughly 8 healthy donors.

The germline V gene (reference sequence) provides CDR1 SEHNR and CDR2 FQNEAQ. The CDR3 contains 17 residues, cysteine and phenylalanine counted. Only CDR3 DNA is held: 51 bases, read in frame from base 1. V and J lose 5 bases and 7 bases, and a span of 21 bases separates them. The entire amount of isolated RNA was reverse transcribed using the High Capacity cDNA Reverse Transcription Kit, so the sequenced TCRB transcripts were expressed ones. Naive, central memory and regulatory T cell samples underwent deep immunoSEQ sequencing, averaging about 3.57 million total reads per sample. Sorted cells were lysed in RLT buffer, and RNA was extracted using DNase-treated RNeasy Micro or Mini kits according to cell number. Each cell subset was processed separately to prevent cross-contamination, with patient and healthy donor samples processed together. Using the immunoSEQ multiplex PCR, TCRB sequences were amplified from cDNA into 87-bp fragments spanning the CDR3 region. The amplicons were sequenced using the Illumina HiSeq platform. Processing in the source paper ran as follows. PCR bias was corrected computationally using synthetic template baselines, and reads within Hamming distance 2 were collapsed, with unmergeable singletons discarded. Reads were aligned to IMGT to assign V, D and J genes, CDR3 length, and insertions or deletions at six rearrangement sites. Clonotype counts were normalized to sorted cell number within each subset before computing true diversity and Gini coefficients with the tcR R package. Repertoire sharing was quantified using the overlap coefficient calculated on TCRB nucleotide sequences. TCRdb stores this immuneACCESS table with in-frame sequences only. Part of the clones is absent; in the studies checked, under half of the shortfall reflects unresolved V genes, and no reason is known for the rest. The V and J calls and clone size are taken from that table; D and trimming were inferred from the DNA. The sample table records 200,000 to 300,000 clones; around a quarter of these occur just once. Together, the top ten hold 4% of the sample.

Paper-wide results and their limitations: Shorter templates might have been favored by PCR, but patient and control samples were amplified and corrected together, so both groups would have been affected equally by any skew. Naive, central memory and regulatory TCRB repertoires appeared more similar among patients than among healthy donors. Because small numbers of individuals were included in the HLA sub-analyses, any influence of HLA type on TCRB rearrangement was left unresolved. At VDJ recombination sites, type 1 diabetes patients had fewer insertions and more deleted nucleotides, which implies abnormalities in thymic rearrangement. Because cDNA rather than genomic DNA was sequenced, highly expressing activated cells could have been over-represented, although no difference in activation and CD3 levels was found between groups. A moderate but significant shortening of TCRB CDR3 length was observed in type 1 diabetes patients in all four CD4+ subsets.

Each donor gave one peripheral blood draw, averaging roughly 100 mL, which was collected into heparinised tubes. Naive, central memory, regulatory and stem cell-like memory CD4+ T cells were sorted on a BD FACSAria II using a panel including CD45RO, CCR7, CD25, CD127, CD95 and CD27. A purity above 98% was achieved for all sorted populations. PBMCs were separated immediately by Lymphoprep density gradient centrifugation and were stained directly, without being cultured. To minimize batch effects, samples were stained and sorted in pairs, one healthy donor with one patient per experiment. The sequence was collected from a man aged 30-40 years in good health. The sequence joins TRBV7-9 to TRBJ1-6; the D gene lacks a confident call. The source material was central memory CD4+ T cells from blood. The CDR3 is CASSPQPEGRQNSPLHF. The sequenced DNA is TGTGCCAGCAGCCCCCAGCCCGAGGGAAGGCAGAATTCACCCCTCCACTTT.